This T cell receptor (beta chain) was recovered during a study of cytomegalovirus exposure and HLA in healthy donors. Study-level findings and limits: The authors excluded some V segments, including TRBV6-2 and TRBV6-3, as indistinguishable.

PCR involved 60 Vbeta and 13 Jbeta primers. Source study methods: As a later analysis found, there were 82 million or so unique TCR beta chains, of which around 10 million were shared. This table comes from immunoSEQ multiplex PCR, and its TCRdb copy is limited to in-frame clones, with some not included. V, J and clone size are those of that table, while D and trimming were read from the DNA. The sample holds 200,000 to 250,000 clones, 60% to 80% seen once. A word on this clone: The target antigen is unknown.

Per the germline V gene, CDR1 is MDHEN and CDR2 is SYDVKM. The CDR3 is made up of 15 amino acids. Trimming removed 3 bases from V and 1 base from J, with 12 bases in between. Healthy people donating bone marrow made up the donors. Sequencing was done on a sample of PBMCs. This chain links TRBV28 with TRBJ1-1; D is unresolved. The sequence was obtained from a man in his late teens or twenties in good health and CMV-seronegative. The CDR3 sequence is CASSFYSSANTEAFF. CDR3 DNA sequence: TGTGCCAGCAGTTTTTACAGTAGCGCGAACACTGAAGCTTTCTTT.